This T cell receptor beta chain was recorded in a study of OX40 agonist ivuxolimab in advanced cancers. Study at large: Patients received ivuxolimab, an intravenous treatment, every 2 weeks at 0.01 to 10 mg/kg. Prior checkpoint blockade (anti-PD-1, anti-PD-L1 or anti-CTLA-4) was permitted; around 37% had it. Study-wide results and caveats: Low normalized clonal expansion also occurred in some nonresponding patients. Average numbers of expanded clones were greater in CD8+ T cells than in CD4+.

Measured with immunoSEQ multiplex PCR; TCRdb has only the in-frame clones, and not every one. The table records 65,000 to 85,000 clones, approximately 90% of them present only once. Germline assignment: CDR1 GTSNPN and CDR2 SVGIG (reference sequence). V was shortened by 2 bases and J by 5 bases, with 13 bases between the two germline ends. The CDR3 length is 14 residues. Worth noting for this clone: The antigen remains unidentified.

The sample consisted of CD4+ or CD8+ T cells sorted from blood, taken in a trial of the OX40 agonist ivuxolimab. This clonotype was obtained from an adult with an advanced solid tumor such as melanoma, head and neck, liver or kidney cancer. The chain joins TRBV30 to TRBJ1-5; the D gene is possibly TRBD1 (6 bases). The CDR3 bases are TGTGCCTGGAGTCCAGGGGTTGGCGATCAGCCCCAGCATTTT. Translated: CAWSPGVGDQPQHF.